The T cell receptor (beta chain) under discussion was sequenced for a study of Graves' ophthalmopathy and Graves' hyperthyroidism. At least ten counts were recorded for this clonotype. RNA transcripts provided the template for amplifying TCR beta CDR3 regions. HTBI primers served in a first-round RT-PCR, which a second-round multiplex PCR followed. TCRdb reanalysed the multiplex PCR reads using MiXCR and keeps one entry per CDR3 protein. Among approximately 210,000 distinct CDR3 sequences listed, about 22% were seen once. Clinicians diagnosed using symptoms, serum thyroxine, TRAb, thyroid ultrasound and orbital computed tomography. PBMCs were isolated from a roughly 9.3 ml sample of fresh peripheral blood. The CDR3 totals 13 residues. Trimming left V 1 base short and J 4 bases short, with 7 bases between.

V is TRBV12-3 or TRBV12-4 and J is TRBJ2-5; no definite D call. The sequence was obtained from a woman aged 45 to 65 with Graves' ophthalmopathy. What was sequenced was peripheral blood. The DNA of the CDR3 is TGTGCCAGCAGTTTAGTGGGCACAGAGACCCAGTACTTC. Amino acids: CASSLVGTETQYF.